What follows describes a single T cell receptor beta chain. The sample belongs to a study of chemoradiotherapy in HPV16-positive cancers. V was shortened by 4 bases and J by 9 bases, with 7 bases between the two germline ends. This CDR3 is 11 amino acids long. Germline V gene data show CDR1 as MDHEN and CDR2 as SYDVKM. Profiling relied on immunoSEQ multiplex PCR, and the TCRdb table lists in-frame clones only, not all of them. The sample has some 30,000 clones; around 84% are singletons. Repertoires were sampled repeatedly during chemoradiotherapy. The receptor comes from a human donor with HPV-associated anogenital cancer. The source was blood, collected from a patient who underwent chemoradiotherapy. The V gene is TRBV28, the J gene TRBJ1-5; D call uncertain. CDR3 amino acids: CASSSAGPQHF. The DNA for the CDR3 is TGTGCCAGCAGTTCCGCGGGGCCCCAGCATTTT.